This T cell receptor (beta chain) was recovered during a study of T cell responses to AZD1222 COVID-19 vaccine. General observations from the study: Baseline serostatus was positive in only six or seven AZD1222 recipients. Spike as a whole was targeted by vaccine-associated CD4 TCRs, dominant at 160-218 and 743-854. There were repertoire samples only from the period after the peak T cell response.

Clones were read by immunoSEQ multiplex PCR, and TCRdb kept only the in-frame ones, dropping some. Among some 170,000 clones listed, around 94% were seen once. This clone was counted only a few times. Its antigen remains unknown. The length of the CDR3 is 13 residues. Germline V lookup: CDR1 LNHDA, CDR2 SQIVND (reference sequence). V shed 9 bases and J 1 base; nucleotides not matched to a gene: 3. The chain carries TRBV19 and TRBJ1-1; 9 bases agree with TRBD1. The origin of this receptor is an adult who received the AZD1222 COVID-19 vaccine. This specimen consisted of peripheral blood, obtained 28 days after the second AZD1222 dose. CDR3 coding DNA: TGTGCCAGCCGGGACAGGGCGAACACTGAAGCTTTCTTT. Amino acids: CASRDRANTEAFF.